This T cell receptor beta chain was captured by sequencing in a study of long-term antiretroviral therapy in people with HIV. This clone was seen once. The CDR3 runs to 15 residues. CDR1 is MNHEY, CDR2 SVGAGI, per germline. V trimming: 6 bases; J trimming: 2 bases; junction bases outside the gene matches: 8. Samples were assayed with immunoSEQ v3.0 at survey level. Only in-frame clones appear in the TCRdb table, and some are missing; sequencing was by immunoSEQ multiplex PCR. The table shows some 22,000 clones, with approximately 86% occurring only once. The specimen was unsorted PBMCs, collected about 4 years after starting antiretroviral therapy. The origin of this receptor is a man between 18 and 29 years old with HIV. This chain links TRBV6-5 with TRBJ2-7; 9 nucleotides match TRBD1. This chain's CDR3 is CASSHPGQGTYEQYF. DNA for the CDR3: TGTGCCAGCAGCCACCCGGGACAGGGTACCTACGAGCAGTACTTC.